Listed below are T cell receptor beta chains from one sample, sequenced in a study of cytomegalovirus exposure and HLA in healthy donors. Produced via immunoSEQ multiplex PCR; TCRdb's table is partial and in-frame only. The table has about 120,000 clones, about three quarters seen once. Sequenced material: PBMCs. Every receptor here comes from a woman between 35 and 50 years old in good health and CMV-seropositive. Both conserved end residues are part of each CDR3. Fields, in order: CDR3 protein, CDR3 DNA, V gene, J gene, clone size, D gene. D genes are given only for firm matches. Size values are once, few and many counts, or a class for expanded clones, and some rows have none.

CDR3: CASSLTSASYEQYF; DNA: TGTGCCAGCAGCTTAACTAGCGCTTCCTACGAGCAGTACTTC; V: TRBV7-2; J: TRBJ2-7; size: once; D: TRBD2
CDR3: CASSLVGQVTDTQYF; DNA: TGCGCCAGCAGCTTGGTCGGACAGGTCACAGATACGCAGTATTTT; V: TRBV5-1; J: TRBJ2-3; size: .; D: TRBD1
CDR3: CASRHRSGANVLTF; DNA: TGTGCCAGCCGACACCGCTCTGGGGCCAACGTCCTGACTTTC; V: TRBV11-2; J: TRBJ2-6; size: .; D: .
CDR3: CASTAQGNEQFF; DNA: TGTGCCAGCACCGCCCAGGGGAATGAGCAGTTCTTC; V: TRBV6-1; J: TRBJ2-1; size: .; D: .
CDR3: CASSVGIRSTDTQYF; DNA: TGTGCCAGCAGTGTGGGCATACGGAGCACAGATACGCAGTATTTT; V: TRBV2; J: TRBJ2-3; size: .; D: .
CDR3: CSVYGTGYSNEQFF; DNA: TGCAGCGTCTACGGGACAGGGTATTCCAATGAGCAGTTCTTC; V: TRBV29-1; J: TRBJ2-1; size: .; D: TRBD1
CDR3: CAIKAGGNQPQHF; DNA: TGTGCCATCAAGGCAGGGGGCAATCAGCCCCAGCATTTT; V: TRBV10-3; J: TRBJ1-5; size: .; D: .
CDR3: CATSGGFHYGYTF; DNA: TGTGCCACGAGCGGGGGGTTTCACTATGGCTACACCTTC; V: TRBV15; J: TRBJ1-2; size: .; D: .
CDR3: CASSFHPAGSTDTQYF; DNA: TGTGCCAGCAGTTTCCACCCGGCGGGGAGCACAGATACGCAGTATTTT; V: TRBV2; J: TRBJ2-3; size: .; D: .
CDR3: CASSLNLLGSTDTQYF; DNA: TGTGCCAGCAGCTTAAATTTACTAGGTAGCACAGATACGCAGTATTTT; V: TRBV7-9; J: TRBJ2-3; size: .; D: .